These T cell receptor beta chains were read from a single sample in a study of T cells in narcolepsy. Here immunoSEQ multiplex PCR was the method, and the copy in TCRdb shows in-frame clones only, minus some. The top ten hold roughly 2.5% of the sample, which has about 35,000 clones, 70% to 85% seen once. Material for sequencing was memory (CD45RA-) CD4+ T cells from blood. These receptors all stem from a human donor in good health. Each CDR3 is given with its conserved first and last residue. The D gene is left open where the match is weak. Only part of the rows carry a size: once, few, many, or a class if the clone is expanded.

CDR3 protein: CASSPGTSGRWADTQYF
CDR3 DNA: TGTGCCAGCAGTCCAGGGACTAGCGGGAGGTGGGCAGATACGCAGTATTTT
CDR3 length: 17
clone size: once
J gene: TRBJ2-3
D gene: TRBD2
V gene: TRBV27

CDR3 protein: CASTKRQGKSDTEAFF
CDR3 DNA: TGTGCCAGTACTAAGCGACAGGGGAAGAGTGACACTGAAGCTTTCTTT
CDR3 length: 16
clone size: once
J gene: TRBJ1-1
D gene: TRBD1
V gene: TRBV19

CDR3 protein: CASSPRTGGTEAFF
CDR3 DNA: TGTGCCAGCAGCCCCCGGACAGGGGGTACTGAAGCTTTCTTT
CDR3 length: 14
clone size: .
J gene: TRBJ1-1
D gene: TRBD1
V gene: TRBV14

CDR3 protein: CASSQEGKRANYGYTF
CDR3 DNA: TGCGCCAGCAGCCAAGAAGGAAAGAGGGCTAACTATGGCTACACCTTC
CDR3 length: 16
clone size: .
J gene: TRBJ1-2
D gene: .
V gene: TRBV4-1

CDR3 protein: CASSPTGVGNPPLHF
CDR3 DNA: TGTGCCAGCAGTCCTACCGGGGTAGGGAATCCACCCCTCCACTTT
CDR3 length: 15
clone size: .
J gene: TRBJ1-6
D gene: .
V gene: TRBV25-1

CDR3 protein: CASRVGPGELFF
CDR3 DNA: TGTGCCAGCCGGGTTGGGCCCGGGGAGCTGTTTTTT
CDR3 length: 12
clone size: .
J gene: TRBJ2-2
D gene: .
V gene: TRBV2

CDR3 protein: CASSSQPGQGRNGYTF
CDR3 DNA: TGTGCCAGCAGTTCCCAGCCGGGACAGGGGAGGAACGGCTACACCTTC
CDR3 length: 16
clone size: .
J gene: TRBJ1-2
D gene: TRBD1
V gene: TRBV6-5

CDR3 protein: CATKESAGIYGYTF
CDR3 DNA: TGTGCCACGAAGGAAAGCGCGGGTATCTATGGCTACACCTTC
CDR3 length: 14
clone size: .
J gene: TRBJ1-2
D gene: .
V gene: TRBV19

CDR3 protein: CASSLDAGGSFNEQFF
CDR3 DNA: TGCGCCAGCAGCTTGGACGCCGGGGGCTCATTCAATGAGCAGTTCTTC
CDR3 length: 16
clone size: .
J gene: TRBJ2-1
D gene: .
V gene: TRBV5-1

CDR3 protein: CASSVVEKHNSPLHF
CDR3 DNA: TGTGCCAGCAGCGTAGTGGAGAAGCATAATTCACCCCTCCACTTT
CDR3 length: 15
clone size: .
J gene: TRBJ1-6
D gene: .
V gene: TRBV9

CDR3 protein: CATSRVSGLAQETQYF
CDR3 DNA: TGTGCCACCAGCAGAGTTTCGGGACTAGCGCAAGAGACCCAGTACTTC
CDR3 length: 16
clone size: .
J gene: TRBJ2-5
D gene: TRBD2
V gene: TRBV15

CDR3 protein: CASSFRTSNEQFF
CDR3 DNA: TGTGCCAGCAGTTTTCGCACTAGTAATGAGCAGTTCTTC
CDR3 length: 13
clone size: few
J gene: TRBJ2-1
D gene: .
V gene: TRBV27

CDR3 protein: CASTAGGSYNEQFF
CDR3 DNA: TGCGCCAGCACGGCGGGAGGTTCCTACAATGAGCAGTTCTTC
CDR3 length: 14
clone size: .
J gene: TRBJ2-1
D gene: TRBD2
V gene: TRBV5-1

CDR3 protein: CASDLPGGTEAFF
CDR3 DNA: TGTGCCAGCGACCTTCCAGGGGGGACTGAAGCTTTCTTT
CDR3 length: 13
clone size: .
J gene: TRBJ1-1
D gene: TRBD1
V gene: TRBV7-9

CDR3 protein: CASSLGGTNSGNTIYF
CDR3 DNA: TGTGCCAGCAGTTTAGGGGGTACGAACTCTGGAAACACCATATATTTT
CDR3 length: 16
clone size: .
J gene: TRBJ1-3
D gene: .
V gene: TRBV28

CDR3 protein: CASNRGFEAFF
CDR3 DNA: TGTGCCAGCAACAGGGGGTTTGAAGCTTTCTTT
CDR3 length: 11
clone size: .
J gene: TRBJ1-1
D gene: TRBD1
V gene: TRBV5-6

CDR3 protein: CASSETSMNTEAFF
CDR3 DNA: TGTGCCAGCAGTGAAACATCGATGAACACTGAAGCTTTCTTT
CDR3 length: 14
clone size: few
J gene: TRBJ1-1
D gene: .
V gene: TRBV6-5

CDR3 protein: CASSSRLAGVNEQFF
CDR3 DNA: TGTGCCAGCAGTTCCCGACTAGCGGGGGTCAATGAGCAGTTCTTC
CDR3 length: 15
clone size: .
J gene: TRBJ2-1
D gene: TRBD2
V gene: TRBV27

CDR3 protein: CASSGQPGQEKLFF
CDR3 DNA: TGTGCCAGCAGCGGGCAGCCGGGACAGGAAAAACTGTTTTTT
CDR3 length: 14
clone size: .
J gene: TRBJ1-4
D gene: TRBD1
V gene: TRBV9

CDR3 protein: CASSLSGLATSYEQYF
CDR3 DNA: TGTGCCAGCAGCTTATCGGGACTAGCCACCTCCTACGAGCAGTACTTC
CDR3 length: 16
clone size: .
J gene: TRBJ2-7
D gene: TRBD2
V gene: TRBV11-1

CDR3 protein: CASSILSGLGTGELFF
CDR3 DNA: TGTGCCAGTAGTATATTGTCGGGACTAGGCACCGGGGAGCTGTTTTTT
CDR3 length: 16
clone size: .
J gene: TRBJ2-2
D gene: TRBD2
V gene: TRBV19

CDR3 protein: CASSFYRDSNQPQHF
CDR3 DNA: TGTGCCAGCAGCTTTTACCGGGACAGTAATCAGCCCCAGCATTTT
CDR3 length: 15
clone size: .
J gene: TRBJ1-5
D gene: TRBD1
V gene: TRBV7-2

CDR3 protein: CASAAPGAISFGTEAFF
CDR3 DNA: TGTGCTAGTGCCGCCCCAGGGGCCATAAGTTTTGGCACTGAAGCTTTCTTT
CDR3 length: 17
clone size: .
J gene: TRBJ1-1
D gene: .
V gene: TRBV12-5

CDR3 protein: CASSRTRGGEQFF
CDR3 DNA: TGTGCCAGCAGCCGAACGAGAGGGGGTGAGCAGTTCTTC
CDR3 length: 13
clone size: .
J gene: TRBJ2-1
D gene: .
V gene: TRBV7-6

CDR3 protein: CASSVGEGAGEEKLFF
CDR3 DNA: TGTGCCAGCAGTGTAGGGGAGGGGGCGGGCGAAGAAAAACTGTTTTTT
CDR3 length: 16
clone size: once
J gene: TRBJ1-4
D gene: TRBD1
V gene: TRBV27

CDR3 protein: CASSRNRGLLNTEAFF
CDR3 DNA: TGTGCCAGCAGCCGAAACAGGGGACTCCTGAACACTGAAGCTTTCTTT
CDR3 length: 16
clone size: .
J gene: TRBJ1-1
D gene: TRBD1
V gene: TRBV2

CDR3 protein: CASRSRPTGANTEAFF
CDR3 DNA: TGTGCCAGCAGGAGTAGACCTACAGGGGCGAACACTGAAGCTTTCTTT
CDR3 length: 16
clone size: .
J gene: TRBJ1-1
D gene: TRBD1
V gene: TRBV2

CDR3 protein: CASSLEGASRPGVMNTEAFF
CDR3 DNA: TGTGCCAGCAGCTTAGAGGGGGCATCCAGGCCCGGGGTTATGAACACTGAAGCTTTCTTT
CDR3 length: 20
clone size: .
J gene: TRBJ1-1
D gene: TRBD1
V gene: TRBV13

CDR3 protein: CASSSPGGPDTQYF
CDR3 DNA: TGCGCCAGCAGCTCCCCGGGGGGGCCAGATACGCAGTATTTT
CDR3 length: 14
clone size: .
J gene: TRBJ2-3
D gene: TRBD2
V gene: TRBV5-1

CDR3 protein: CASSSTGASQETQYF
CDR3 DNA: TGTGCCAGCAGCTCCACAGGGGCGAGCCAAGAGACCCAGTACTTC
CDR3 length: 15
clone size: .
J gene: TRBJ2-5
D gene: TRBD1
V gene: TRBV7-3

CDR3 protein: CASRGGTGELFF
CDR3 DNA: TGTGCCAGTAGGGGAGGCACCGGGGAGCTGTTTTTT
CDR3 length: 12
clone size: once
J gene: TRBJ2-2
D gene: .
V gene: TRBV19